These T cell receptor beta chains were read from a single sample in a study of blood T cell repertoires in COVID-19. Here immunoSEQ multiplex PCR was the method, and the copy in TCRdb shows in-frame clones only, minus some. Found here are about 11,000 clones, nearly 90% of them singletons; the top ten hold approximately 24%. Sequencing was performed on peripheral blood. Receptors were obtained from a man younger than 45 with active or convalescent COVID-19. Both conserved end residues are part of each CDR3. The D gene is left open where the match is weak. The size of a clone is reported for some rows only, either as once, few or many, or as a class for expanded clones.

>14|TRBV4-2|TRBJ1-5|-|-
CASSQDLEVQPQHF
TGTGCCAGCAGCCAAGATCTTGAGGTTCAGCCCCAGCATTTT
>16|TRBV10-3|TRBJ1-5|-|TRBD1
CAISTGGEGSNQPQHF
TGTGCCATATCGACAGGGGGCGAAGGTAGCAATCAGCCCCAGCATTTT
>16|TRBV10-3|TRBJ2-3|-|TRBD2
CAISATSGGGPDTQYF
TGTGCCATCAGTGCGACTAGCGGGGGGGGCCCAGATACGCAGTATTTT
>15|TRBV7-2|TRBJ1-2|-|-
CASSPQAGEAYGYTF
TGTGCCAGCAGCCCCCAAGCCGGTGAGGCCTATGGCTACACCTTC
>15|TRBV6-4|TRBJ1-5|-|-
CASSHQLLGNQPQHF
TGTGCCAGCAGTCACCAGCTACTAGGCAATCAGCCCCAGCATTTT
>15|TRBV7-9|TRBJ2-4|-|-
CASSLGGRSMNIQYF
TGTGCCAGCAGCTTGGGGGGGCGTAGTATGAACATTCAGTACTTC
>15|TRBV6-4|TRBJ2-3|few|TRBD1
CASSAGTGDTDTQYF
TGTGCCAGCAGTGCCGGGACAGGGGACACAGATACGCAGTATTTT
>15|TRBV6-1|TRBJ2-3|few|TRBD1
CASSEAETGADTQYF
TGTGCCAGCAGTGAAGCGGAGACAGGGGCAGATACGCAGTATTTT
>14|TRBV5-4|TRBJ1-6|-|-
CASSLALTGSPLHF
TGTGCCAGCAGCTTGGCACTTACCGGTTCACCCCTCCACTTT
>15|TRBV5-1|TRBJ1-1|-|TRBD1
CASSHQDRGNTEAFF
TGCGCCAGCAGCCACCAGGACAGGGGGAATACTGAAGCTTTCTTT
>14|TRBV27|TRBJ1-5|-|TRBD1
CASSFGTVNQPQHF
TGTGCCAGCAGTTTCGGGACAGTCAATCAGCCCCAGCATTTT
>15|TRBV2|TRBJ2-7|-|-
CASSVLGRANYEQYF
TGTGCCAGCAGTGTTCTGGGCAGGGCCAACTACGAGCAGTACTTC
>12|TRBV19|TRBJ1-2|-|TRBD1
CASSDRGIGYTF
TGTGCCAGTTCGGACAGGGGGATCGGCTACACCTTC
>13|TRBV6-5|TRBJ1-5|medium-sized|TRBD1
CASRDREGEPQHF
TGTGCCAGCAGGGACAGGGAAGGGGAGCCCCAGCATTTT
>14|TRBV11-2|TRBJ2-5|-|TRBD2
CASSQSGSQETQYF
TGTGCCAGCAGCCAGAGCGGGAGCCAAGAGACCCAGTACTTC
>13|TRBV6-2/TRBV6-3|TRBJ2-3|-|-
CASSTPNRETQYF
TGTGCCAGCAGTACACCCAACAGGGAAACGCAGTATTTT
>16|TRBV6-4|TRBJ2-3|-|TRBD2
CASSDSNSGGPDTQYF
TGTGCCAGCAGTGACTCGAATAGCGGGGGCCCAGATACGCAGTATTTT
>14|TRBV6-4|TRBJ2-3|few|TRBD1
CASSATGDLDTQYF
TGTGCCAGCAGCGCGACAGGGGATCTAGATACGCAGTATTTT
>16|TRBV5-1|TRBJ2-6|-|-
CASSPSGRSGANVLTF
TGCGCCAGCAGCCCATCGGGGAGGTCTGGGGCCAACGTCCTGACTTTC
>15|TRBV6-5|TRBJ1-2|-|TRBD1
CASSDSTGGGYGYTF
TGTGCCAGCAGCGATTCGACAGGGGGAGGTTATGGCTACACCTTC
>14|TRBV3-1/TRBV3-2|TRBJ1-4|-|TRBD1
CASSLQGAEEKLFF
TGTGCCAGCAGCTTACAGGGGGCCGAGGAAAAACTGTTTTTT
>17|TRBV9|TRBJ2-5|-|TRBD1
CASSVGARQGVGETQYF
TGTGCCAGCAGCGTTGGGGCTCGACAGGGGGTAGGGGAGACCCAGTACTTC
>14|TRBV30|TRBJ1-2|-|TRBD1
CAWKGQGRNYGYTF
TGTGCCTGGAAGGGACAGGGGAGGAACTATGGCTACACCTTC
>15|TRBV18|TRBJ2-3|-|TRBD1
CASSPPSRGPDTQYF
TGTGCCAGCTCACCACCGAGCAGGGGGCCAGATACGCAGTATTTT
>17|TRBV24-1|TRBJ2-3|-|TRBD2
CATSDFKTSGGTDTQYF
TGTGCCACCAGTGATTTCAAGACTAGCGGGGGAACAGATACGCAGTATTTT
>14|TRBV5-4|TRBJ1-2|-|TRBD1
CASSRPGQGADYTF
TGTGCCAGCAGCCGACCGGGACAGGGGGCTGACTACACCTTC
>14|TRBV3-1/TRBV3-2|TRBJ2-4|-|TRBD2
CASSQGTSADIQYF
TGTGCCAGCAGCCAAGGGACTAGCGCGGACATTCAGTACTTC
>15|TRBV11-3|TRBJ2-3|-|TRBD1
CASSRTGDGTDTQYF
TGTGCCAGCAGTCGGACAGGGGATGGCACAGATACGCAGTATTTT
>15|TRBV6-5|TRBJ2-5|-|TRBD1
CASSYNGQGQETQYF
TGTGCCAGCAGTTACAACGGACAGGGACAAGAGACCCAGTACTTC
>12|TRBV13|TRBJ2-3|-|TRBD2
CATSGGTDTQYF
TGTGCCACTTCGGGGGGGACAGATACGCAGTATTTT
>14|TRBV2|TRBJ1-2|few|TRBD1
CASSGQGANYGYTF
TGTGCCAGCAGTGGACAGGGGGCCAACTATGGCTACACCTTC
>14|TRBV24-1|TRBJ2-1|once|TRBD2
CATSPAGGYNEQFF
TGTGCCACCAGTCCAGCGGGGGGCTACAATGAGCAGTTCTTC
>15|TRBV5-1|TRBJ2-5|-|TRBD1
CASSPTGEVSETQYF
TGCGCCAGCAGCCCGACAGGGGAGGTTTCAGAGACCCAGTACTTC
>15|TRBV30|TRBJ2-3|-|-
CAWSDAQRLTDTQYF
TGTGCCTGGAGTGATGCCCAGCGTCTCACAGATACGCAGTATTTT
>12|TRBV30|TRBJ1-2|-|-
CAWDSSNYGYTF
TGTGCCTGGGACAGTTCTAACTATGGCTACACCTTC
>16|TRBV19|TRBJ2-1|-|TRBD2
CASSRGTSGGIDEQFF
TGTGCCAGTAGTAGAGGGACTAGCGGGGGGATCGATGAGCAGTTCTTC
>14|TRBV29-1|TRBJ2-5|-|-
CSVERNTGIQTQYF
TGCAGCGTTGAAAGGAACACAGGGATACAGACCCAGTACTTC
>13|TRBV4-2|TRBJ1-1|-|-
CASSRQENTEAFF
TGTGCCAGCAGCCGACAGGAGAACACTGAAGCTTTCTTT
>14|TRBV25-1|TRBJ2-7|-|TRBD1
CASSGTGGGYEQYF
TGTGCCAGCAGTGGGACAGGGGGTGGGTACGAGCAGTACTTC
>14|TRBV10-3|TRBJ1-4|few|TRBD1
CATCRGQGDEKLFF
TGTGCCACCTGCAGGGGGCAGGGAGATGAAAAACTGTTTTTT